This TCR beta chain emerged from a study of PD-1 blockade in classical Hodgkin lymphoma. Profiled with immunoSEQ multiplex PCR; TCRdb holds only in-frame clones, not every one. Of approximately 41,000 clones listed, over 75% are singletons. Relapse after autologous stem cell transplantation occurred in every patient, and brentuximab vedotin exposure varied. The TCR comes from a human donor with classical Hodgkin lymphoma. The sequencing here drew on peripheral blood mononuclear cells (PBMCs), taken at baseline.

CDR3 coding DNA: TGTGCCAGCAGCTTAGGGGACTGGCGGGGGGGCATGGATACGCAGTATTTT. Protein: CASSLGDWRGGMDTQYF. V gene TRBV7-6 combines with J gene TRBJ2-3; 9 bases fit TRBD2. CDR1 is SGHVS, CDR2 FNYEAQ, per germline. CDR3 length equals 17 residues. After removal of 1 base from V and 6 bases from J, the junction contained 11 bases not matched to a gene.